Presented here are 18 T cell receptor beta chains from one specimen sequenced in a study of Ad26.COV2.S vaccination and SARS-CoV-2 variants. Some clones are missing from TCRdb's copy, which holds only in-frame ones; the method was immunoSEQ multiplex PCR. The sample lists about 350,000 clones, approximately 90% occurring once. The treatment: some 20 received Ad26.COV2.S at low or high dose, single or two shots; 5 received placebo; per-sample allocation not given. Samples were taken on day 63 after the first vaccine or placebo injection. Sequenced material: peripheral blood, taken in a trial of Ad26.COV2.S vaccine versus placebo. The receptor source for this set is a person aged 18-60 years who received the Ad26.COV2.S COVID-19 vaccine or a placebo.

The gene calls are TRBV13 and TRBJ2-6; possible D gene TRBD2, 6 bases. The length of the CDR3 is 15 residues. Trimming removed 5 bases at V and 1 base at J, with 9 bases between. The germline V gene has CDR1 PRHDT and CDR2 FYEKMQ (reference sequence). The CDR3 reads CASSPRGSGANVLTF. As DNA, the CDR3 is TGTGCCAGCAGCCCGCGGGGTTCTGGGGCCAACGTCCTGACTTTC.

The chain is built from TRBV7-9 and TRBJ2-2; D unclear. Germline V lookup: CDR1 SEHNR, CDR2 FQNEAQ (reference sequence). Trimming pared 4 bases from V and 9 bases from J, leaving 15 bases between. CDR3 size: 14 residues. The CDR3 nucleotides are TGTGCCAGCAGCTCGGATCTCACCGGCCGGGAGCTGTTTTTT. Protein: CASSSDLTGRELFF.

The gene calls are TRBV19 and TRBJ1-5; TRBD1 matches at 10 bases. In germline, CDR1 is LNHDA, CDR2 SQIVND (reference sequence). With V trimmed by 6 bases and J by 0 bases, 8 bases remained unmatched. The CDR3 runs to 17 residues. CDR3 coding DNA: TGTGCCAGTAGAGTCCCGGGACAGGGGAATAGCAATCAGCCCCAGCATTTT. As protein: CASRVPGQGNSNQPQHF.

This clone was found once. The chain has TRBV25-1 and TRBJ2-1, with TRBD2 matching over 9 bases. The CDR3 contains 15 residues. Germline CDR1 and CDR2: MGHDK and SYGVNS. The J segment lost 7 bases and the V segment lost 1 base, leaving 5 bases of the junction unmatched. As DNA, the CDR3 is TGTGCCAGCAGTGAATGGCTAGCGGGAAAGAATGAGCAGTTCTTC. This sequence encodes CASSEWLAGKNEQFF.

To note about this clone: Other DNA sequences of this sample code for an identical CDR3. The V call is TRBV6-2 or TRBV6-3, the J call TRBJ2-7, with TRBD2 matching over 10 bases. Losses at the gene ends were 0 bases for V and 1 base for J; bases not matched to a gene: 0. The CDR3 consists of 15 residues. CDR1 and CDR2 from the germline V gene are MNHEY and SVGEGT. CDR3 nucleotides: TGTGCCAGCAGTTACTCACTAGCGGGATCCTACGAGCAGTACTTC. Translated: CASSYSLAGSYEQYF.

This clone was seen a handful of times. This sequence joins TRBV6-5 and TRBJ1-1, with D unclear. CDR3 size: 13 residues. Germline V CDR1 and CDR2: MNHEY, SVGAGI. Trimming removed 2 bases from V and 1 base from J, with 5 bases in between. The CDR3, as DNA: TGTGCCAGCAGTTACGAAGAGAACACTGAAGCTTTCTTT. Translated: CASSYEENTEAFF.

The chain couples TRBV7-2 to TRBJ1-5; D might be TRBD1 (5 bases). The CDR3 extends over 16 amino acids. Trimming took off 3 bases at V and 1 base at J, with 13 bases between the two ends. Germline CDR1 SGHTA, CDR2 FQGNSA. CDR3 sequence reads: CASSLGTHGSNQPQHF. The DNA for the CDR3 is TGTGCCAGCAGCTTGGGGACGCACGGCAGCAATCAGCCCCAGCATTTT.

The chain employs TRBV7-9 and TRBJ2-7; no definite D call. The germline CDR1 and CDR2 sequences are SEHNR and FQNEAQ (reference sequence). V shed 5 bases and J shed 12 bases, with 14 bases lying between them. The CDR3 totals 11 residues. The CDR3 region has the DNA TGTGCCAGCAGCCCAGACGGTCAACCGTACTTC. Residues: CASSPDGQPYF.

The V call is TRBV6-5, the J call TRBJ2-1; no clear D gene. V was trimmed by 2 bases and J by 8 bases, leaving 16 bases between them. Germline assignment: CDR1 MNHEY and CDR2 SVGAGI. The CDR3 is made up of 15 amino acids. CDR3 loop: CASSYNSFESHEQFF. DNA for the CDR3: TGTGCCAGCAGTTACAATTCTTTTGAAAGCCATGAGCAGTTCTTC.

The rearrangement links TRBV5-1 to TRBJ1-1; D uncertain. Trimming removed 2 bases from V and 5 bases from J, with 13 bases in between. Germline V gene lookup returns CDR1 SGHRS and CDR2 YFSETQ. The CDR3 contains 14 residues. The CDR3: CASSLLTSTTEAFF. CDR3 nucleotide sequence: TGCGCCAGCAGCTTATTGACAAGCACGACTGAAGCTTTCTTT.

The chain is built from TRBV4-1 and TRBJ1-2, with 8 nucleotides matching TRBD1. Germline loops: CDR1 MGHRA, CDR2 YSYEKL. This CDR3 comprises 14 residues. V trimming: 3 bases; J trimming: 4 bases; junction bases outside the gene matches: 4. CDR3 DNA: TGCGCCAGCAGCCAGGACAGGGTCGGCTATGGCTACACCTTC. This codes for CASSQDRVGYGYTF.

The J gene is TRBJ2-6, the V gene TRBV4-1; no firm D call. Germline CDR1 and CDR2: MGHRA and YSYEKL. The CDR3 has 17 amino acids. Trimming removed 5 bases at V and 2 bases at J, with 16 bases between. In DNA, the CDR3 is TGCGCCAGCAGCACCCAAGCAGATGGAACTGGGGCCAACGTCCTGACTTTC. Amino acid sequence: CASSTQADGTGANVLTF.

This clone was found once. This sequence joins TRBV4-1 and TRBJ2-7, with D tentatively TRBD1 (6 bases). Trimming removed 6 bases from V and 6 bases from J, with 21 bases in between. The CDR3 has 15 residues. The germline CDR1 and CDR2 sequences are MGHRA and YSYEKL. For the CDR3, the DNA is TGCGCCAGCAGTCGGGTGGGGGCTCCGGGCAGCGAGCAGTACTTC. Amino acid sequence: CASSRVGAPGSEQYF.

The rearrangement joins TRBV19 to TRBJ1-3; D perhaps matches TRBD1 (6 bases). The V end lost 4 bases, the J end lost 0 bases, and 10 bases lay between the germline ends. CDR3 length: 15 residues. The germline V gene encodes CDR1 LNHDA and CDR2 SQIVND (reference sequence). CDR3 nucleotide sequence: TGTGCCAGTAGTACGATAGGGGGCTCTGGAAACACCATATATTTT. Its translation: CASSTIGGSGNTIYF.

The chain links TRBV7-2 to TRBJ1-3; 7 nucleotides agree with TRBD1. This CDR3 region has 15 residues. The junction had 7 bases not matched to a gene; V was cut back by 4 bases and J by 4 bases. Looked up from germline, CDR1 is SGHTA and CDR2 is FQGNSA. The CDR3 region is CASSSTGSRGNTIYF. CDR3 sequence (DNA): TGTGCCAGCAGCTCGACAGGGAGTAGGGGAAACACCATATATTTT.

This clone showed up just once. The J gene is TRBJ1-5, the V gene TRBV28, with a possible D match to TRBD1 (5 bases). Germline lookup yields CDR1 MDHEN and CDR2 SYDVKM. Trimming stripped 7 bases from V and 10 bases from J, with 20 bases between. This CDR3 has 14 amino acids. In nucleotides, the CDR3 is TGTGCCAGCACCCTACCTGATTCAGGGAGACCCCAGCATTTT. As protein: CASTLPDSGRPQHF.

The CDR3 DNA sequence: TGTGCCAGTAGTACCTATCTTGGGACTAGAGATGAGCAGTTCTTC. Protein product: CASSTYLGTRDEQFF. The chain has TRBV19 and TRBJ2-1; 8 positions agree with TRBD2. Germline assignment: CDR1 LNHDA and CDR2 SQIVND (reference sequence). This CDR3 comprises 15 residues. Losses at the gene ends were 4 bases for V and 8 bases for J; bases not matched to a gene: 10.

In its sample, this clone was seen once. The chain combines TRBV6-6 with TRBJ2-7, with D perhaps TRBD2 (5 bases). The CDR3 is made up of 17 amino acids. V lost 8 bases and J lost 1, with 24 bases in between. Looked up from germline, CDR1 is MNHNY and CDR2 is SVGAGI (reference sequence). DNA of the CDR3: TGTGCCAGCCGTCTTACCCACTCAGGCGGCGGGTCCTACGAGCAGTACTTC. Translating gives CASRLTHSGGGSYEQYF.